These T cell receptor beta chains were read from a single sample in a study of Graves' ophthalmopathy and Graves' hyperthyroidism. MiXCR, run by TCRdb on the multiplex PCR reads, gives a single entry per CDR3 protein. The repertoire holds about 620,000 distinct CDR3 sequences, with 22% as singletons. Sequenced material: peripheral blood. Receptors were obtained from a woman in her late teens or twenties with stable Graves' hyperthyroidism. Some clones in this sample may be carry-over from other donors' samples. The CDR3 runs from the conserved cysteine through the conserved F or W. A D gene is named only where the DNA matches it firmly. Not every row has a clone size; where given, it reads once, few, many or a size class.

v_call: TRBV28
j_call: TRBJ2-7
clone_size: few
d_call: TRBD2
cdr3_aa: CASRIGLAGVGEQYF
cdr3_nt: TGTGCCAGCCGTATTGGGCTAGCGGGAGTTGGCGAGCAGTACTTC

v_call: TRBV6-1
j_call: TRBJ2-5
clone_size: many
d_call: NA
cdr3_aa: CASMPGTGRGETQYF
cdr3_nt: TGTGCCAGCATGCCGGGGACGGGGCGCGGGGAGACCCAGTACTTC

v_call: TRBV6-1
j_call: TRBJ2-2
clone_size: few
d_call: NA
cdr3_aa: CASSERPGTTGTGELFF
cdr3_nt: TGTGCCAGCAGTGAACGTCCTGGGACGACGGGAACTGGGGAGCTGTTTTTT

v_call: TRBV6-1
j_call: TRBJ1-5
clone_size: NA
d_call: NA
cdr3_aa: CASRKRQWEPQHF
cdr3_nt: TGTGCCAGCCGGAAACGTCAATGGGAGCCCCAGCATTTT

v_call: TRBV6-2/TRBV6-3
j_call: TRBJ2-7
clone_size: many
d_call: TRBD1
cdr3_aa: CASSYSGTGDYEQYF
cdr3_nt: TGTGCCAGCAGTTACTCCGGGACAGGGGACTACGAGCAGTACTTC

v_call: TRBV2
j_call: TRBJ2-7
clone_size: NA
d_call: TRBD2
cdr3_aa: CASSEEGTSGFYEQYF
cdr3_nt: TGTGCCAGCAGTGAAGAGGGTACTAGCGGGTTCTACGAGCAGTACTTC

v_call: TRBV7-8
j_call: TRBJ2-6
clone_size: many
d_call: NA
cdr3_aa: CASTSGIINVLTF
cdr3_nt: TGTGCCAGCACCTCCGGGATAATCAACGTCCTGACTTTC

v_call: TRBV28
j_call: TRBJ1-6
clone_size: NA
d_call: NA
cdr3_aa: CASSSGHNDNSPLHF
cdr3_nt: TGTGCCAGCAGTTCCGGACACAACGATAATTCACCCCTCCACTTT

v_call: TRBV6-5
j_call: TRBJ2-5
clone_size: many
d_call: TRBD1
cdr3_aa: CASSYTGTGQETQYF
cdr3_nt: TGTGCCAGCAGTTACACCGGGACAGGTCAAGAGACCCAGTACTTC

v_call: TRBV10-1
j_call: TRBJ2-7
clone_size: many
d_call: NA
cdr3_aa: CASSPTDTLYEQYF
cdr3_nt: TGCGCCAGCAGTCCTACGGACACCCTTTACGAGCAGTACTTC

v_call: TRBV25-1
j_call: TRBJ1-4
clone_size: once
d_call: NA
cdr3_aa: CASSVNREVKLFF
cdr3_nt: TGTGCCAGCAGTGTCAACAGGGAAGTAAAACTGTTTTTT

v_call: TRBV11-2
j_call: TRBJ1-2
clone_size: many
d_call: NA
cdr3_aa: CASSPELRYYGYTF
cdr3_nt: TGTGCCAGCAGCCCTGAGTTACGGTACTATGGCTACACCTTC

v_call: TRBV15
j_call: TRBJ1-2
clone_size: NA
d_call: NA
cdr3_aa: CATSRDLLPTGRDGYTF
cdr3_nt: TGTGCCACCAGCAGAGATCTGTTGCCGACAGGACGTGATGGCTACACCTTC

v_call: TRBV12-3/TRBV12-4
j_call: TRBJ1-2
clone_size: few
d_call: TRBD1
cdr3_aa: CASNFGTGYRYGYTF
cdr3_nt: TGTGCCAGCAATTTCGGGACAGGGTACCGGTATGGCTACACCTTC

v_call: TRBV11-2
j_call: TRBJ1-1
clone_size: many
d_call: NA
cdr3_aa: CASSLVVWQPNTEAFF
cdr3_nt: TGTGCCAGCAGCTTAGTGGTGTGGCAGCCGAACACTGAAGCTTTCTTT

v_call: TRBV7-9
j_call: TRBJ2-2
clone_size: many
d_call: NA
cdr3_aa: CASSFREGVTGELFF
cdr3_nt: TGTGCCAGCAGCTTTAGAGAGGGAGTGACCGGGGAGCTGTTTTTT

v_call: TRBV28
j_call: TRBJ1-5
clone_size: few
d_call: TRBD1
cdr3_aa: CASSPGTEGRQPQHF
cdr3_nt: TGTGCCAGCAGTCCCGGGACAGAAGGCCGACAGCCCCAGCATTTT

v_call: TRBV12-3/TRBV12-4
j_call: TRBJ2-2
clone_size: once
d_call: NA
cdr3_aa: CASSLTGSGGELWF
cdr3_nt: TGTGCCAGCAGTCTTACAGGGTCTGGCGGGGAGCTGTGGTTT

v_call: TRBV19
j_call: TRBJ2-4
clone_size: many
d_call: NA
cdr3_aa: CASSSSRKLKNIQYF
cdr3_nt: TGTGCCAGTAGTAGTTCAAGGAAACTCAAAAACATTCAGTACTTC

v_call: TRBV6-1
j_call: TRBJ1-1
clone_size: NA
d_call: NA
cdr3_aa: CASSPTRDTEAFF
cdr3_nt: TGTGCCAGCAGTCCCACGAGGGACACTGAAGCTTTCTTT

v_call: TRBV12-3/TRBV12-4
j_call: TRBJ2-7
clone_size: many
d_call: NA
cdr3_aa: CASSLLFGYEQYF
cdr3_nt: TGTGCCAGCAGTTTATTGTTTGGTTACGAGCAGTACTTC

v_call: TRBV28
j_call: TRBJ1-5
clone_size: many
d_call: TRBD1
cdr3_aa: CASSPGGQGKGPQHF
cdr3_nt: TGTGCCAGCAGTCCGGGCGGACAGGGAAAAGGGCCCCAGCATTTT

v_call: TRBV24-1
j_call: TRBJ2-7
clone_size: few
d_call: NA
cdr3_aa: CATSDGADSYEQYF
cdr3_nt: TGTGCCACCAGTGATGGGGCCGACTCCTACGAGCAGTACTTC

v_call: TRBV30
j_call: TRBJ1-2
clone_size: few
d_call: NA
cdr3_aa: CAWAPGQNYGYTF
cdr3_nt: TGTGCCTGGGCTCCCGGACAAAACTATGGCTACACCTTC

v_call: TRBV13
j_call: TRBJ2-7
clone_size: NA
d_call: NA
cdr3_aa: CASSSEDSSYEQYF
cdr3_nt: TGTGCCAGCAGCTCCGAGGACAGCTCCTACGAGCAGTACTTC

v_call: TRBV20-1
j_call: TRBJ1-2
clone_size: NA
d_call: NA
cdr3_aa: CSALIREGYTF
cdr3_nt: TGCAGTGCTCTTATCCGGGAAGGCTACACCTTC

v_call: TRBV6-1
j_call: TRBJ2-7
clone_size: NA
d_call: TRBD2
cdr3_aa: CAGRPSGMQEQYF
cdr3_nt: TGTGCCGGGAGACCTAGCGGGATGCAAGAGCAGTACTTC

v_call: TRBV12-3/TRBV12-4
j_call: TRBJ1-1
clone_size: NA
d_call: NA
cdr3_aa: CASSLVGGGTEAFF
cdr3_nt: TGTGCCAGCAGTTTAGTGGGGGGAGGAACTGAAGCTTTCTTT

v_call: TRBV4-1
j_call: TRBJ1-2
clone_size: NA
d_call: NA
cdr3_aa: CASSQGRGGRLYGYTF
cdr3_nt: TGCGCCAGCAGCCAGGGACGTGGTGGCCGCCTCTATGGCTACACCTTC

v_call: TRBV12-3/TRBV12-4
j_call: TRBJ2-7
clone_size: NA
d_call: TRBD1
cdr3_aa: CASSLQQGIDEQYF
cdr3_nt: TGTGCCAGCAGTTTACAACAGGGGATTGACGAGCAGTACTTC

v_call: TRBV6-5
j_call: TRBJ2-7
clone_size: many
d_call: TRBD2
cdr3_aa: CASSLTTSGRAYEQYF
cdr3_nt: TGTGCCAGCAGTTTGACGACTAGCGGGAGGGCTTACGAGCAGTACTTC

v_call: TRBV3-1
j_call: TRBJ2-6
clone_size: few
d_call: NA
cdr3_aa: CASSQDGGITSRANVLTF
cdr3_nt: TGTGCCAGCAGCCAAGATGGGGGAATCACCTCTCGGGCCAACGTCCTGACTTTC

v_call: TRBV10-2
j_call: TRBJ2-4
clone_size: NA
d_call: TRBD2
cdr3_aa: CASGLAGGPDIKYF
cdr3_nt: TGCGCCAGCGGTCTAGCGGGAGGGCCGGACATTAAGTACTTC

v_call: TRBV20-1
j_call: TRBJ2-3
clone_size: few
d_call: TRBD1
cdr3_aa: CSADRDRGTDTQYF
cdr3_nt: TGCAGTGCTGACCGGGACAGGGGAACAGATACGCAGTATTTT

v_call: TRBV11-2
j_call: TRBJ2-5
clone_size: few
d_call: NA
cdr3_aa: CASSAPPPEEGLTQYF
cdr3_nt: TGTGCCAGCAGCGCCCCGCCCCCAGAAGAGGGGCTGACCCAGTACTTC

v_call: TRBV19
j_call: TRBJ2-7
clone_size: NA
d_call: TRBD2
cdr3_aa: CASSGGLAGTYEQYF
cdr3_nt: TGTGCCAGTAGTGGAGGACTAGCGGGGACCTACGAGCAGTACTTC

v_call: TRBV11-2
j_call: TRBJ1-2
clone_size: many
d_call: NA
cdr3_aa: CASSLEGDTITNYGYTF
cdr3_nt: TGTGCCAGCAGCTTAGAGGGGGATACCATTACTAACTATGGCTACACCTTC

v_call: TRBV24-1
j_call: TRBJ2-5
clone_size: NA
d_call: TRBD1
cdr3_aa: CATSDFRQGLETQYF
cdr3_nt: TGTGCCACCAGTGATTTTCGACAGGGTTTGGAGACCCAGTACTTC

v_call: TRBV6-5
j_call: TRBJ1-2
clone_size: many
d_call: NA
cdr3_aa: CASSYREGTGYTF
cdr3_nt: TGTGCCAGCAGTTACCGGGAAGGGACTGGCTACACCTTC

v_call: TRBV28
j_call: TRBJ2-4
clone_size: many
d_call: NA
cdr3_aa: CASSLADNLLNIQYF
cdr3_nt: TGTGCCAGCAGTTTAGCAGACAATCTCCTAAACATTCAGTACTTC

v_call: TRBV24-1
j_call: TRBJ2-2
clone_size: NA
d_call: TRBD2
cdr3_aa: CATSDLYSAGPGELFF
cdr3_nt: TGTGCCACCAGTGATTTGTACTCAGCGGGACCCGGGGAGCTGTTTTTT

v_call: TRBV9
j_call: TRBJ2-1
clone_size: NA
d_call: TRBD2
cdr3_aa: CASSVELAGYNEQFF
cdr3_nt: TGTGCCAGCAGCGTAGAACTAGCGGGGTACAATGAGCAGTTCTTC

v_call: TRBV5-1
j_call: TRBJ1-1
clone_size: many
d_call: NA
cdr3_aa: CASSLNEGHTEAFF
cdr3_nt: TGCGCCAGCAGCTTGAATGAGGGTCACACTGAAGCTTTCTTT

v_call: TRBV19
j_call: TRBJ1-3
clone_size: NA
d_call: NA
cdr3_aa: CASSILANSGNTIYF
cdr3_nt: TGTGCCAGTAGTATCCTGGCGAACTCTGGAAACACCATATATTTT

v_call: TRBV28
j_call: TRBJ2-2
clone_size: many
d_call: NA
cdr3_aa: CASSLGVTGGELFF
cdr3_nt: TGTGCCAGCAGTTTAGGGGTTACAGGAGGGGAGCTGTTTTTT